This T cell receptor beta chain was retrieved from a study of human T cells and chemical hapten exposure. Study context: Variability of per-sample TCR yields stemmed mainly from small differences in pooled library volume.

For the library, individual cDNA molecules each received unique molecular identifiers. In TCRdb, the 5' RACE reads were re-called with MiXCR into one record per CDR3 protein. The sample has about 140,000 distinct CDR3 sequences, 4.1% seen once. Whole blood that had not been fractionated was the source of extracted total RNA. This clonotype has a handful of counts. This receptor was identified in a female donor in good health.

CDR3 in amino acids: CASSLGGINQPQHF. CDR3 nucleotides: TGCGCCAGCAGCTTAGGAGGGATCAATCAGCCCCAGCATTTT. The V call is TRBV5-1, the J call TRBJ1-5; D ambiguous. Germline V gene data show CDR1 as SGHRS and CDR2 as YFSETQ. The CDR3 sequence is 14 residues long. V was shortened by 2 bases and J by 3 bases, with 9 bases between the two germline ends.